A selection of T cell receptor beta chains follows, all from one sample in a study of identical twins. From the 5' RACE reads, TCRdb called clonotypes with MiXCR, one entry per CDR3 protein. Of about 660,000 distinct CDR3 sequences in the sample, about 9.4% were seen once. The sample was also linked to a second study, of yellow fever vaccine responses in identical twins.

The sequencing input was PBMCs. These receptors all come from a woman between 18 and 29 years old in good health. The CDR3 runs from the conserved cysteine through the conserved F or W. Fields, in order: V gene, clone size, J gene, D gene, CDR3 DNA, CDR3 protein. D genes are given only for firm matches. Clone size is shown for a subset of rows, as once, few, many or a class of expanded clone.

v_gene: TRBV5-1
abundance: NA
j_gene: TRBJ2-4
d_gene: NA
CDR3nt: TGCGCCAGCCACGGCGGCGGGGTAGCCAAAAACATTCAGTACTTC
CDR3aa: CASHGGGVAKNIQYF

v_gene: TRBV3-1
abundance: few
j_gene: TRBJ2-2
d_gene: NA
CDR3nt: TGTGCCAGCAGCCAATCTGAGGGGGAGCTGTTTTTT
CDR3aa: CASSQSEGELFF

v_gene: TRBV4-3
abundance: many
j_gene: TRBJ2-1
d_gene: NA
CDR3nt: TGCGCCAGCAGCCAAGAATTCTGGAACAATGAGCAGTTCTTC
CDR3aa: CASSQEFWNNEQFF

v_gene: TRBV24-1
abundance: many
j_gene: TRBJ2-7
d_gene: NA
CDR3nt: TGTGCCACCACTGTAAACCGGGACCCTTTCTACTACGAGCAGTACTTC
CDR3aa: CATTVNRDPFYYEQYF

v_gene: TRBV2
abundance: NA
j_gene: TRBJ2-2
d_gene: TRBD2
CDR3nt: TGTGCCAGCAGCGAGCGGGGGAAGGGGACCGGGGAGCTGTTTTTT
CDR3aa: CASSERGKGTGELFF

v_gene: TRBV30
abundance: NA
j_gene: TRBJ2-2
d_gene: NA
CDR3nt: TGTGCCTGGAGGGACAGCAACACCGGGGAGCTGTTTTTT
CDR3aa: CAWRDSNTGELFF

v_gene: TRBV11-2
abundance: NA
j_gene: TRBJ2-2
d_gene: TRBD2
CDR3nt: TGTGCCAGCAGCTTAGGTCCTAGCGGGGGCCTTAACACCGGGGAGCTGTTTTTT
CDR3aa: CASSLGPSGGLNTGELFF

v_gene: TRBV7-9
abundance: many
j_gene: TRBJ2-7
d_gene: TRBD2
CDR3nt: TGTGCCAGCAGCTTAGTTGGTAGCGGGAGAACGGACGAGCAGTACTTC
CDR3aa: CASSLVGSGRTDEQYF

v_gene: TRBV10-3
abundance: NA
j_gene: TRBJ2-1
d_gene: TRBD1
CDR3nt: TGTGCCATCAGTGAATTGACAGGGGCCAATGAGCAGTTCTTC
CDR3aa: CAISELTGANEQFF

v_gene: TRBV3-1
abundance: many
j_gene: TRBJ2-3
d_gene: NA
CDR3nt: TGTGCCAGTTGCCAGGGGAGCACAGATACGCAGTATTTT
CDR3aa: CASCQGSTDTQYF

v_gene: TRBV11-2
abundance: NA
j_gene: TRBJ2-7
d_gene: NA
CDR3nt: TGTGCCAGCAGCTCCACTCCTCGGGACGGAGACTACGAGCAGTACTTC
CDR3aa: CASSSTPRDGDYEQYF

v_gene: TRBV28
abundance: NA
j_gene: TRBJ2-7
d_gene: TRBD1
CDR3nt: TGTGCCAGCACGATCGGGACAGGGTTCGAGCAGTACTTC
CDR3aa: CASTIGTGFEQYF

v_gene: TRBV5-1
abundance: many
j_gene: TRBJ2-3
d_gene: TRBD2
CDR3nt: TGCGCCAGCAGCTTGGTTGTCGGCGGGGGAGGCGATACGCAGTATTTT
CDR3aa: CASSLVVGGGGDTQYF

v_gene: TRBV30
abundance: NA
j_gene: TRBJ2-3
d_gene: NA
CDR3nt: TGTGCCTGGAGCAAAGTAAACCTTGGGGATACGCAGTATTTT
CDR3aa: CAWSKVNLGDTQYF

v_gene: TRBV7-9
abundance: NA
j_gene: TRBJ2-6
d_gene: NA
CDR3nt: TGTGCCAGCACTTGGCCGAGTAGTGGGTCTGGGGCCTACGTCCTGACTTTC
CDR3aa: CASTWPSSGSGAYVLTF

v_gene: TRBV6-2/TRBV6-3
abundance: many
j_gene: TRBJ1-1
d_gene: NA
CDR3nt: TGTGCCAGCAGTTACAACAGATGGGGAGCTTTCTTT
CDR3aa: CASSYNRWGAFF

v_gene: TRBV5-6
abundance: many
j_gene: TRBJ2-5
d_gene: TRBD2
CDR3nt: TGTGCCAGCAGCTTCACTAGCGGGGAGACCCAGTACTTC
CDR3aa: CASSFTSGETQYF

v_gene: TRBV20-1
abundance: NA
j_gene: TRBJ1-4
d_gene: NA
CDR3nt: TGCAGTGCCAGGAGGGCAGGGCCGACACCTAATGAAAAACTGTTTTTT
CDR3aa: CSARRAGPTPNEKLFF

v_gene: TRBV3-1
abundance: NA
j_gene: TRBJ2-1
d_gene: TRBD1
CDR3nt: TGTGCCAGCAGCCACCTAGGACAGGACAATGAGCAGTTCTTC
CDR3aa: CASSHLGQDNEQFF

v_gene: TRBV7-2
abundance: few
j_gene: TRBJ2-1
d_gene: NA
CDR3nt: TGTGCCAGCAGGCGGGGTTCGGACAGATCCTACAATGAGCAGTTCTTC
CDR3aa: CASRRGSDRSYNEQFF

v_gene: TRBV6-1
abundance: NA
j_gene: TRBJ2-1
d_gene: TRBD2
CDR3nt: TGTGCCAGCAGAGTCAGCATAGCGGGCGTGTCGGGCAATGAGCAGTTCTTC
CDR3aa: CASRVSIAGVSGNEQFF

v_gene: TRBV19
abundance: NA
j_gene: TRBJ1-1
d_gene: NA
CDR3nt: TGTGCCAGTAGTAGAGGGTTGCGGTCAGTGAACACTGAAGCTTTCTTT
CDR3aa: CASSRGLRSVNTEAFF

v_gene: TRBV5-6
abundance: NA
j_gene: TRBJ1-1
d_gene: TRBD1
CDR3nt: TGTGCCAGCAGCTTACAGGGGTCGGGAGGTGAAGCTTTCTTT
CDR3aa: CASSLQGSGGEAFF

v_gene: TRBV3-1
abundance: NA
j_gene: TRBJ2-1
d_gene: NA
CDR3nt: TGTGCCAGCAGCCAAGCCCCCGGACAGATTCCATACAATGAGCAGTTCTTC
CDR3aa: CASSQAPGQIPYNEQFF

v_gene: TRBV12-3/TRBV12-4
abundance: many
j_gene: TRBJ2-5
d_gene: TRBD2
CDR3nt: TGTGCCAGCAGTGCCTCTAGCGGGAATCTCCAAGAGACCCAGTACTTC
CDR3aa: CASSASSGNLQETQYF

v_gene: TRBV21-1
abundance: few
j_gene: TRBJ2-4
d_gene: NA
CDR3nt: TGTGCCAGCAGCAACGGCCGAAAGGGAGGCAAAAACATTCAGTACTTC
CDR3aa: CASSNGRKGGKNIQYF

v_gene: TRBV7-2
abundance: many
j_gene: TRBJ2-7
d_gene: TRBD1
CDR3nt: TGTGCCAGCAGATCGACAGGGCCTTCCTACGAGCAGTACTTC
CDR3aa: CASRSTGPSYEQYF

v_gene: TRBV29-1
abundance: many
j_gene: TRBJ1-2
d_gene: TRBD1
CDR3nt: TGCAGCGTTGAAGATCGGAAGGACAGGGGCTATGGCTACACCTTC
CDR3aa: CSVEDRKDRGYGYTF

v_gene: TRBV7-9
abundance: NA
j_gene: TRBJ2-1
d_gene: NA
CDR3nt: TGTGCCAGCAGCAATCCCGACTTTTACAATGAGCAGTTCTTC
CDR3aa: CASSNPDFYNEQFF

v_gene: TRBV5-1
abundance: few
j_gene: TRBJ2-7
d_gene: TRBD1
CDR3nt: TGCGCCAGCAGCTCCTGGTTAATCGGGACAGGGGGTTCCTACGAGCAGTACTTC
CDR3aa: CASSSWLIGTGGSYEQYF

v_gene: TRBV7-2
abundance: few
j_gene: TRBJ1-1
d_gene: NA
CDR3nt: TGTGCCAGCAGCTTAATCACCGGGACTGAAGCTTTCTTT
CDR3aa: CASSLITGTEAFF